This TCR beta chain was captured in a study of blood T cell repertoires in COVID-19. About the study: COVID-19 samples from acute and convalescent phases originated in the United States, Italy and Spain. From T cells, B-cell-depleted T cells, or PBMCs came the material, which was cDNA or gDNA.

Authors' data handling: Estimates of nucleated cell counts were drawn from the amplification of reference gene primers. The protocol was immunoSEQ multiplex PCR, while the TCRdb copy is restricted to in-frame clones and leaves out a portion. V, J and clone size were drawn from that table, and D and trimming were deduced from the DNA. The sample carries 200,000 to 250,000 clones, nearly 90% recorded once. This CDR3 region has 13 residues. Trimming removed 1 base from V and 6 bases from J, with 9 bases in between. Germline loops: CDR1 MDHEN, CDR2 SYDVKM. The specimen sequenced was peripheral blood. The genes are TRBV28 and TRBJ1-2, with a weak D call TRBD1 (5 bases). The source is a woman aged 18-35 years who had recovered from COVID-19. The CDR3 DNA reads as TGTGCCAGCAGTTTATTGGGGGGTAATGGCTACACCTTC. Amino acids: CASSLLGGNGYTF.